This T cell receptor (beta chain) was found in a study of cytomegalovirus exposure and HLA in healthy donors. On this clone itself: Its target is not known.

Study-wide findings and caveats: Highly shared variants forming one cluster were likely a sequencing artifact. In vitro data verified three CMV-associated chains as specific for CMV antigens. The classifier was said to identify cytomegalovirus status with high specificity and sensitivity.

In the PCR, 60 Vbeta and 13 Jbeta primers were used. The assay was immunoSEQ multiplex PCR, and TCRdb's table has in-frame clones only and misses some. Its listing shows around 45,000 clones. The germline V gene has CDR1 MNHNY and CDR2 SVGAGI (reference sequence). This CDR3 region has 12 residues. Trimming took off 7 bases at V and 9 bases at J, with 15 bases between the two ends. The sequence was obtained from a woman aged 30 to 39 in good health and CMV-seronegative. This chain joins TRBV6-6 and TRBJ1-2, with no clear D. Sequencing was done on a sample of PBMCs. The DNA for the CDR3 is TGTGCCAGCACCTCTTCGGGGAATCGCTACACCTTC. Its translation: CASTSSGNRYTF.